The sequence of this TCR beta chain was determined in a study of T cell changes during pregnancy in multiple sclerosis. This clone was detected once. Here immunoSEQ multiplex PCR was the method, and the copy in TCRdb shows in-frame clones only, minus some. Seen here are around 50,000 clones, about nine tenths observed once, and the top ten hold 0.61%. The V gene's germline CDR1 is SQVTM and CDR2 ANQGSEA. Trimming took 4 bases from V and 3 from J; bases not matched to a gene: 11. This CDR3 contains 15 residues. The genes are TRBV29-1 and TRBJ1-1; TRBD1 agrees at 7 bases. The clonotype originates from a female donor in good health, enrolled as a control in a pregnancy study. Sequenced here: CD4+ T cells from peripheral blood mononuclear cells, sampled after pregnancy. CDR3 residues: CSVGATGSQYTEAFF. The CDR3 nucleotides are TGCAGCGTTGGGGCGACAGGGTCGCAATACACTGAAGCTTTCTTT.